The T cell receptor beta chain under discussion was sequenced for a study of control samples from healthy donors and cancer patients. Generated by immunoSEQ multiplex PCR, the TCRdb table keeps only in-frame clones and is missing some. The sample includes about 46,000 clones, 88% seen only once; the top ten take roughly 42%. The origin of this receptor is a man between 50 and 59 years old with head and neck cancer. Sequences were obtained from PBMCs.

CDR3 sequence: CASKYTGANQPQHF. The CDR3 DNA follows: TGTGCCAGCAAATATACAGGGGCTAATCAGCCCCAGCATTTT. The chain joins TRBV2 to TRBJ1-5; the match to TRBD1 covers 7 bases. The CDR3 contains 14 residues. J was trimmed by 4 bases and V by 7 bases; bases with no gene match: 7. Germline CDR1 is SNHLY and CDR2 is FYNNEI.